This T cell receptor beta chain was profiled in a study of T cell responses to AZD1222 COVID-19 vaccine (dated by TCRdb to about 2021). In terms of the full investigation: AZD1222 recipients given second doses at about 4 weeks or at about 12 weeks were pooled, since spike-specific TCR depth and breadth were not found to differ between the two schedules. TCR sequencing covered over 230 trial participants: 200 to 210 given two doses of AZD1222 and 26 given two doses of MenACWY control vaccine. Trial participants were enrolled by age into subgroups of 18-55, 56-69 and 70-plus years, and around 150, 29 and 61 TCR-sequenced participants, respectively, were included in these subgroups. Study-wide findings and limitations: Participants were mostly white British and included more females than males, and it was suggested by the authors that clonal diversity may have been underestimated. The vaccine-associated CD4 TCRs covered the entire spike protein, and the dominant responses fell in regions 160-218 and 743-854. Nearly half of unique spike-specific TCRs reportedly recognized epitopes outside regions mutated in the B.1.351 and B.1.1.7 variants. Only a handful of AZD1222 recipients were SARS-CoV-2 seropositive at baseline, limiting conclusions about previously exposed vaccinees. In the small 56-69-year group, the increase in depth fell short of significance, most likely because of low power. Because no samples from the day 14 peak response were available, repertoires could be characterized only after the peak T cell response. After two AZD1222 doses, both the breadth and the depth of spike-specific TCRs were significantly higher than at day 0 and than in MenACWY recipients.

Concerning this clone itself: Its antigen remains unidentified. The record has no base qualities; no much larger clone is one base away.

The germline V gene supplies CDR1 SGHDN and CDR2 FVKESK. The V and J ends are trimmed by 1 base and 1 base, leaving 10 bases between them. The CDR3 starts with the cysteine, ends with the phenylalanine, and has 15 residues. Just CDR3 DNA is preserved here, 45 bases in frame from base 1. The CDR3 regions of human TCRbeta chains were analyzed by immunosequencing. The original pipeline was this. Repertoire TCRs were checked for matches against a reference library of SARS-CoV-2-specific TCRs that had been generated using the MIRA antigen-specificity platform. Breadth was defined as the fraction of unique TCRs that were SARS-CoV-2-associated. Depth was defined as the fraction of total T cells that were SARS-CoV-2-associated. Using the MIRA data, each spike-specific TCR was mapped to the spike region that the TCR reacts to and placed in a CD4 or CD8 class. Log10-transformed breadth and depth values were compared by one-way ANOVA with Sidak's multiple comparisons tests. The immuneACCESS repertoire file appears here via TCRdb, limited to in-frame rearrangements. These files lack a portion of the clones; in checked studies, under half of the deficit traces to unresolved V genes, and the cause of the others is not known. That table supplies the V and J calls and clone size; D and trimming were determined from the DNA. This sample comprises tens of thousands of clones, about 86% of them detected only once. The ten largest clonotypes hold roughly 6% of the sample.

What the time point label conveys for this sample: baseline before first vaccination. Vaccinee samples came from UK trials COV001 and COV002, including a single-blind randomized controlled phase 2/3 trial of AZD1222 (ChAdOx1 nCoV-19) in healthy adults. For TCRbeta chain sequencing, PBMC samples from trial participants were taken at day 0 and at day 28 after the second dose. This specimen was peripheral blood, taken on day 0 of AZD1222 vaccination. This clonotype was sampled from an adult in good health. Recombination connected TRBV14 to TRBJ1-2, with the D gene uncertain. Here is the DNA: TGTGCCAGCAGCCAAGTGGGGAAGGATAACTATGGCTACACCTTC. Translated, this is CASSQVGKDNYGYTF. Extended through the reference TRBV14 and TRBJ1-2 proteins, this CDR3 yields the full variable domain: EAGVTQFPSHSVIEKGQTVTLRCDPISGHDNLYWYRRVMGKEIKFLLHFVKESKQDESGMPNNRFLAERTGGTYSTLKVQPAELEDSGVYFCASSQVGKDNYGYTFGSGTRLTVV.